These 32 T cell receptor beta chains originate from one sample sequenced in a study of glioma-infiltrating T cells after dendritic cell vaccination (TCRdb year 2016). Library method: the immunoSEQ multiplex PCR assay. Not all clones reach the TCRdb copy of this immuneACCESS table, which keeps in-frame sequences only. Checked studies attribute under half of the gap to unresolved V genes and leave the rest unexplained. For this sample the table gives fewer than 70,000 clones, of which 70% to 90% were detected only once. The ten top clones hold about 9% of the sample. Sample time point, as interpreted from the label and publication: after dendritic cell vaccination, including at tumor progression/relapse. Sequenced material: blood, taken after dendritic cell vaccination. These receptors were obtained from a human donor with glioblastoma.

This chain connects TRBV4-3 to TRBJ2-2; D not certain. The CDR3 consists of 14 residues. Germline lookup yields CDR1 LGHNA and CDR2 YSLEER. With 0 bases removed from V and 2 bases from J, the gap between germline ends came to 4 bases. CDR3 coding DNA: TGCGCCAGCAGCCAAGATAGAAACACCGGGGAGCTGTTTTTT. Translation: CASSQDRNTGELFF.

This clone was seen only once. V is TRBV29-1 and J is TRBJ1-2, with 9 bases lining up with TRBD1. The V and J ends lost 7 bases and 6 bases, in that order; junction bases with no gene match: 6. Germline CDR1 is SQVTM and CDR2 is ANQGSEA. The CDR3 length is 12 residues. CDR3 DNA sequence: TGCAGCGCCCAGACAGGGGGGGATGGCTACACCTTC. It specifies CSAQTGGDGYTF.

This chain connects TRBV6-5 to TRBJ1-4; possible D gene TRBD1, 5 bases. With 6 bases removed from V and 3 bases from J, the gap between germline ends came to 14 bases. Germline CDR1 and CDR2: MNHEY and SVGAGI. The CDR3 loop spans 15 amino acids. The CDR3 reads CASSGLRDSNEKLFF. DNA for the CDR3: TGTGCCAGCAGCGGACTCAGGGACTCTAATGAAAAACTGTTTTTT.

The genes are TRBV11-2 and TRBJ2-1; D call uncertain. The germline V gene has CDR1 SGHAT and CDR2 FQNNGV. There are 14 residues in the CDR3. The ends were cut back, 2 bases at V and 3 bases at J, with 8 bases in the middle. The CDR3 loop is CASSLFSVYNEQFF. For the CDR3, the DNA is TGTGCCAGCAGCTTATTTTCAGTCTACAATGAGCAGTTCTTC.

This rearrangement joins TRBV5-1 to TRBJ1-1, with D unclear. The CDR3 spans 14 residues. V lost 4 bases to trimming and J lost 0 bases, with 10 bases between them. Germline V gene sequence: CDR1 SGHRS, CDR2 YFSETQ. The chain's CDR3 is CASSSYQVNTEAFF. CDR3 DNA: TGCGCCAGCAGCAGCTACCAAGTGAACACTGAAGCTTTCTTT.

The V gene is TRBV2, the J gene TRBJ2-3; possible D gene TRBD1, 6 bases. V lost 4 bases, J lost 2 bases, and 13 bases lay in between. The CDR3 runs 15 residues. Looked up from germline, CDR1 is SNHLY and CDR2 is FYNNEI. The CDR3 loop reads CASSVRGGDTDTQYF. CDR3 coding DNA: TGTGCCAGCAGTGTCAGGGGTGGAGACACAGATACGCAGTATTTT.

The chain couples TRBV5-6 to TRBJ1-3; D is unclear. Germline assignment: CDR1 SGHDT and CDR2 YYEEEE. This CDR3 region has 13 residues. V shed 9 bases and J shed 0 bases, with 10 bases lying between them. In nucleotides, the CDR3 is TGTGCCACCGGTTTTCGCTCTGGAAACACCATATATTTT. This sequence encodes CATGFRSGNTIYF.

The chain employs TRBV5-8 and TRBJ2-1, with D maybe TRBD2 (7 bases). This CDR3 is built from 15 residues. The ends were cut back, 0 bases at V and 4 bases at J, with 11 bases in the middle. Per germline, CDR1 SGHTS and CDR2 YDEGEE. The chain's CDR3 is CASSLEGGQYNEQFF. The CDR3 DNA follows: TGTGCCAGCAGCTTGGAGGGGGGGCAATACAATGAGCAGTTCTTC.

The V and J genes are TRBV29-1 and TRBJ1-1; 8 bases map to TRBD1. This CDR3 contains 13 residues. CDR1 SQVTM and CDR2 ANQGSEA come from the germline V gene. The V and J ends lost 7 bases and 1 base, in that order; junction bases with no gene match: 5. The CDR3 bases are TGCAGCGCCTATGGACAGGGGAACACTGAAGCTTTCTTT. Its protein product is CSAYGQGNTEAFF.

This clone was recorded once. The chain has TRBV28 and TRBJ1-2, with TRBD1 identical over 8 bases. CDR3 length: 15 amino acids. V shed 4 bases, J shed 7 bases, and the junction held 11 bases outside the gene matches. Germline values: CDR1 MDHEN, CDR2 SYDVKM. The CDR3 sequence: CASSSGTGGKFGYTF. CDR3 DNA: TGTGCCAGCAGTTCGGGGACAGGTGGTAAATTTGGCTACACCTTC.

The chain combines TRBV30 with TRBJ1-1; 8 positions match TRBD1. Germline CDR1 is GTSNPN and CDR2 is SVGIG (reference sequence). The CDR3 covers 12 residues. Trimming took 5 bases from V and 6 from J; bases not matched to a gene: 5. Written as DNA, the CDR3 is TGTGCCTGGGGACAGGGTTTTGCTGAAGCTTTCTTT. It specifies CAWGQGFAEAFF. The complete variable domain, with remaining parts taken from reference TRBV30 and TRBJ1-1, reads SQTIHQWPATLVQPVGSPLSLECTVEGTSNPNLYWYRQAAGRGLQLLFYSVGIGQISSEVPQNLSASRPQDRQFILSSKKLLLSDSGFYLCAWGQGFAEAFFGQGTRLTVV.

J is TRBJ2-3 and V is TRBV4-3, with 9 positions matching TRBD2. The germline gives CDR1 LGHNA, CDR2 YSLEER. There are 18 residues in the CDR3. J gave up 2 bases and V 0 bases, and 9 bases lay outside the gene matches. The CDR3 sequence is CASSQDPASGDLTDTQYF. The CDR3 DNA is TGCGCCAGCAGCCAAGATCCCGCTAGCGGGGACCTCACAGATACGCAGTATTTT.

The chain links TRBV30 to TRBJ1-5, with a weak D call TRBD1 (6 bases). The germline V and J ends were trimmed by 5 bases and 3 bases, with 11 bases remaining between them. This CDR3 is 13 amino acids long. Germline V gene data show CDR1 as GTSNPN and CDR2 as SVGIG (reference sequence). CDR3 nucleotide sequence: TGTGCCTGGGAAGGGGACATCAATCAGCCCCAGCATTTT. It translates to CAWEGDINQPQHF.

This clone was detected only a few times. This chain connects TRBV5-1 to TRBJ1-2, with 12 bases lining up with TRBD1. From germline, CDR1 is SGHRS and CDR2 YFSETQ. The J segment lost 4 bases and the V segment lost 3 bases, leaving 4 bases of the junction unmatched. The CDR3 is 15 amino acids. CDR3 nucleotide sequence: TGCGCCAGCAGCTCCGGGACAGGGGGCGCCTATGGCTACACCTTC. It is translated as CASSSGTGGAYGYTF. The variable domain in full, completed from reference TRBV5-1 and TRBJ1-2, reads KAGVTQTPRYLIKTRGQQVTLSCSPISGHRSVSWYQQTPGQGLQFLFEYFSETQRNKGNFPGRFSGRQFSNSRSEMNVSTLELGDSALYLCASSSGTGGAYGYTFGSGTRLTVV.

Notes on this clone: Sequence at one end of the junction differs from germline and may be a read error. V is TRBV4-1 and J is TRBJ1-3; no clear D gene. The length of the CDR3 is 17 residues. The germline CDR1 and CDR2 sequences are MGHRA and YSYEKL. The CDR3 reads CASSQGPAALSRNTIYF. In DNA, the CDR3 is TGCGCCAGCAGCCAAGGTCCCGCGGCCCTCTCTAGAAACACCATATATTTT.

This clone was seen only a few times. The J gene is TRBJ1-2, the V gene TRBV10-1; unclear D gene. Germline CDR1 and CDR2: WNHNN and SYGVQD (reference sequence). The CDR3 consists of 13 residues. V shed 4 bases and J shed 3 bases, with 9 bases lying between them. The CDR3 coding sequence is TGCGCCAGCAGTGTTAGGAGGGACTATGGCTACACCTTC. As protein: CASSVRRDYGYTF.

The V and J genes are TRBV7-2 and TRBJ2-3; 7 positions match TRBD2. The V segment lost 5 bases and the J segment 5 bases; nucleotides outside the gene matches: 7. This CDR3 comprises 14 residues. Germline V lookup: CDR1 SGHTA, CDR2 FQGNSA. The CDR3: CASSPGLDQDTQYF. CDR3 nucleotides: TGTGCCAGCAGCCCTGGACTAGATCAAGATACGCAGTATTTT.

The V and J genes are TRBV4-2 and TRBJ1-1; D is uncertain. Trimming stripped 0 bases from V and 1 base from J, with 9 bases between. This CDR3 has 15 residues. In germline, CDR1 is LGHNA, CDR2 YNFKEQ. CDR3 nucleotide sequence: TGTGCCAGCAGCCAAGATGGAGCGTCGAACACTGAAGCTTTCTTT. Translation gives CASSQDGASNTEAFF.

The chain uses TRBV19 and TRBJ2-5; TRBD2 matches 8 bases. Germline CDR1 is LNHDA and CDR2 is SQIVND (reference sequence). This CDR3 has 15 amino acids. With 4 bases clipped from V and 2 bases from J, the junction kept 6 bases outside the gene matches. As DNA, the CDR3 is TGTGCCAGTAGTACGCTAGCGGGTGCTCAAGAGACCCAGTACTTC. It is translated as CASSTLAGAQETQYF.

The rearrangement uses TRBV7-9 and TRBJ1-1; 8 nucleotides align to TRBD1. The CDR3 covers 16 residues. CDR1 SEHNR and CDR2 FQNEAQ come from the germline V gene (reference sequence). V shed 0 bases, J shed 3 bases, and the junction held 6 bases outside the gene matches. In DNA, the CDR3 is TGTGCCAGCAGCTTAGCTATCACGGACAGGGACACTGAAGCTTTCTTT. Translated: CASSLAITDRDTEAFF.

V usage is TRBV20-1 and J usage is TRBJ2-7; D is unclear. This CDR3 is built from 11 residues. Germline V gene sequence: CDR1 DFQATT, CDR2 SNEGSKA (reference sequence). V was shortened by 8 bases and J by 3 bases, with 11 bases between the two germline ends. The DNA for the CDR3 is TGCAGTCCCTCCCCGAGCTACGAGCAGTACTTC. This translates into CSPSPSYEQYF.

The chain links TRBV11-1 to TRBJ2-5, with TRBD1 matching 10 bases. V trimming: 6 bases; J trimming: 5 bases; junction bases outside the gene matches: 9. This CDR3 contains 15 residues. Germline-derived CDR1 and CDR2 are SGHAT and FQDESV (reference sequence). In DNA form, the CDR3 reads TGTGCCAGCAGAATCGGGACAGGGGATTTGGAGACCCAGTACTTC. It yields the protein CASRIGTGDLETQYF.

This clone came up a few times. The V call is TRBV4-2, the J call TRBJ1-2; TRBD1 aligns across 9 bases. This CDR3 spans 16 amino acids. With V trimmed by 2 bases and J by 5 bases, 9 bases remained unmatched. CDR1 is LGHNA, CDR2 YNFKEQ, per germline. CDR3 coding DNA: TGTGCCAGCAGCCAATGGAGACAGGGGGTTGAGTATGGCTACACCTTC. It is translated as CASSQWRQGVEYGYTF.

This clone was recorded a few times. The chain joins TRBV7-2 to TRBJ1-6; unclear D gene. The CDR3 runs 16 residues. Trimming removed 5 bases from V and 13 bases from J, with 24 bases in between. CDR1 SGHTA and CDR2 FQGNSA come from the germline V gene. CDR3 in amino acids: CASSLTTTAGMGPLHF. The CDR3 DNA follows: TGTGCCAGCAGCCTGACGACTACCGCGGGGATGGGGCCCCTCCACTTT.

The CDR3 DNA reads TGTGCCAGCAGCTTAGTCCAAGGGGCCTATGGCTACACCTTC. Its protein is CASSLVQGAYGYTF. V and J are TRBV7-2 and TRBJ1-2; weak D call: TRBD1 (5 bases). Germline V CDR1 and CDR2: SGHTA, FQGNSA. The germline V and J ends were trimmed by 1 base and 4 bases, with 10 bases remaining between them. The CDR3 extends over 14 amino acids.

This chain uses TRBV4-1 with TRBJ2-7; D perhaps matches TRBD1 (6 bases). This CDR3 is 13 amino acids long. The germline gives CDR1 MGHRA, CDR2 YSYEKL. Trimming stripped 4 bases from V and 7 bases from J, with 14 bases between. The CDR3, as DNA: TGCGCCAGCAGCCTCCCAGGGGTGAGGGAGCAGTACTTC. This translates into CASSLPGVREQYF.

This clone was counted between two and nine times. V and J are TRBV19 and TRBJ2-2, with 11 bases identical to TRBD2. The length of the CDR3 is 15 residues. Germline assignment: CDR1 LNHDA and CDR2 SQIVND (reference sequence). V lost 4 bases, J lost 7 bases, and 5 bases stayed unmatched. In DNA, the CDR3 is TGTGCCAGTAGTACTCCGGGACTAGCGGTCGGGGAGCTGTTTTTT. It codes for CASSTPGLAVGELFF.

In its sample, this clone was seen a few times. CDR3 nucleotide sequence: TGCGCCAGCAGCGTATCGGGGCCCCTCCACTTT. This encodes CASSVSGPLHF. The V call is TRBV23-1, the J call TRBJ1-6; no reliable D call. TRBV23-1 is sorted into the ORF group, with uncertain function. The germline V and J ends were trimmed by 6 bases and 13 bases, with 10 bases remaining between them. This CDR3 region has 11 residues.

CDR3 region: CASSLVAGNTQYF. The CDR3 DNA is TGCGCCAGCAGCTTGGTGGCAGGAAATACGCAGTATTTT. The chain recombines TRBV5-1 with TRBJ2-3; D is undetermined. CDR3 size: 13 residues. Trimming pared 0 bases from V and 7 bases from J, leaving 9 bases between. Per germline, CDR1 SGHRS and CDR2 YFSETQ.

The chain employs TRBV7-9 and TRBJ1-3, with a weak D call TRBD1 (5 bases). The CDR3 loop spans 14 amino acids. Looked up from germline, CDR1 is SEHNR and CDR2 is FQNEAQ (reference sequence). V shed 1 base and J shed 4 bases, with 8 bases lying between them. The CDR3, as DNA: TGTGCCAGCAGCTTAGAACAGGAAGGAAACACCATATATTTT. As protein: CASSLEQEGNTIYF.

The chain is built from TRBV15 and TRBJ2-1; TRBD2 matches at 12 bases. The CDR3 totals 21 residues. CDR1 and CDR2 from the germline V gene are LNHNV and YYDKDF (reference sequence). V trimming: 8 bases; J trimming: 0 bases; junction bases outside the gene matches: 20. CDR3 sequence reads: CATQLPPGLAGQSSSYNEQFF. The CDR3 DNA is TGTGCCACCCAGCTTCCTCCGGGACTAGCGGGTCAATCCTCCTCCTACAATGAGCAGTTCTTC.

To note about this clone: This sample includes further DNA sequences coding for the same CDR3. This rearrangement joins TRBV19 to TRBJ1-6; 7 nucleotides match TRBD1. The CDR3 spans 15 residues. Per germline, CDR1 LNHDA and CDR2 SQIVND (reference sequence). V lost 3 bases to trimming and J lost 3 bases; unmatched junction nucleotides: 2. CDR3 protein: CASSMRDSYNSPLHF. The CDR3 bases are TGTGCCAGTAGTATGCGGGACAGCTATAATTCACCCCTCCACTTT. Filled out from reference TRBV19 and TRBJ1-6, the complete variable domain reads DGGITQSPKYLFRKEGQNVTLSCEQNLNHDAMYWYRQDPGQGLRLIYYSQIVNDFQKGDIAEGYSVSREKKESFPLTVTSAQKNPTAFYLCASSMRDSYNSPLHFGNGTRLTVT.